The rows below give T cell receptor beta chains drawn from one sample of a study of shared clonotypes between healthy human individuals. The table came from immunoSEQ multiplex PCR; TCRdb's copy has only in-frame clones and leaves some out. The data hold around 700,000 clones, with 92% observed a single time. The sample consisted of naive CD8+ T cells sorted from blood. Source of these receptors: a man between 25 and 39 years old in good health. Each CDR3 is given with its conserved first and last residue. The D gene is left open where the match is weak. A clone size is listed for some rows: how often the clone was seen (once, few, many), or a class if it is expanded.

d_gene	v_gene	abundance	j_gene	CDR3aa	CDR3nt
-	TRBV27	-	TRBJ1-2	CASSEGLDGYTF	TGTGCCAGCAGCGAGGGACTGGATGGCTACACCTTC
TRBD2	TRBV10-2	once	TRBJ2-1	CASSEWRLAGGEQFF	TGCGCCAGCAGTGAGTGGCGACTAGCGGGAGGTGAGCAGTTCTTC
-	TRBV13	-	TRBJ1-5	CASSLGGRRSNQPQHF	TGTGCCAGCAGCTTAGGGGGGCGCCGGAGCAATCAGCCCCAGCATTTT
-	TRBV7-8	-	TRBJ2-7	CASSPIQGSYEQYF	TGTGCCAGCAGCCCGATACAGGGATCCTACGAGCAGTACTTC
-	TRBV28	many	TRBJ2-7	CASVGVDYEQYF	TGTGCCAGTGTAGGCGTCGACTACGAGCAGTACTTC
TRBD1	TRBV5-4	-	TRBJ2-7	CASSPTGVISYEQYF	TGTGCCAGCAGCCCGACAGGGGTCATCTCCTACGAGCAGTACTTC
TRBD2	TRBV28	-	TRBJ2-7	CASERESSYEQYF	TGTGCCAGTGAGCGGGAATCGTCCTACGAGCAGTACTTC
-	TRBV7-9	-	TRBJ2-1	CASSEDVNEQFF	TGTGCCAGCAGCGAGGATGTTAATGAGCAGTTCTTC
-	TRBV7-9	-	TRBJ2-2	CASSSYGTANTGELFF	TGTGCCAGCAGCTCATACGGGACTGCGAACACCGGGGAGCTGTTTTTT
TRBD2	TRBV5-6	-	TRBJ2-2	CASSLNSGTIGELFF	TGTGCCAGCAGCTTAAATAGCGGGACTATCGGGGAGCTGTTTTTT
TRBD2	TRBV10-1	-	TRBJ2-7	CASRGRLAGGPQTSYEQYF	TGCGCCAGCAGGGGTAGACTAGCGGGAGGGCCACAAACCTCCTACGAGCAGTACTTC
TRBD1	TRBV27	-	TRBJ1-4	CASAAGTGTRKLFF	TGTGCCAGCGCTGCCGGGACAGGGACTCGGAAACTGTTTTTT
-	TRBV28	many	TRBJ1-2	CASSPNLPNYGYTF	TGTGCCAGCAGCCCTAACTTGCCGAACTATGGCTACACCTTC
TRBD1	TRBV7-6	-	TRBJ2-1	CASSPQDRVLYNEQFF	TGTGCCAGCAGCCCACAAGACAGGGTGCTCTACAATGAGCAGTTCTTC
TRBD2	TRBV27	-	TRBJ2-1	CASKSGGGEQFF	TGTGCCAGCAAGTCGGGCGGGGGTGAGCAGTTCTTC
-	TRBV28	-	TRBJ1-1	CAILPNPVNTEAFF	TGTGCCATCTTACCCAACCCGGTGAACACTGAAGCTTTCTTT
-	TRBV25-1	-	TRBJ2-5	CASSGETQYF	TGTGCCAGCAGTGGCGAGACCCAGTACTTC
-	TRBV9	-	TRBJ2-7	CASSVAGRSRDEQYF	TGTGCCAGCAGCGTAGCAGGAAGGAGTCGGGACGAGCAGTACTTC
-	TRBV6-1	-	TRBJ2-5	CASSEGILGAGETQYF	TGTGCCAGCAGTGAAGGCATCCTAGGGGCGGGGGAGACCCAGTACTTC
-	TRBV27	-	TRBJ2-1	CASSRGTYNEQFF	TGTGCCAGCAGCCGGGGCACATACAATGAGCAGTTCTTC
-	TRBV30	-	TRBJ2-3	CAWSEGHSSTDTQYF	TGTGCCTGGAGTGAGGGGCACAGTAGCACAGATACGCAGTATTTT
-	TRBV18	-	TRBJ2-3	CASSRTDTQYF	TGTGCCAGCTCCCGTACAGATACGCAGTATTTT
TRBD2	TRBV5-4	-	TRBJ2-7	CASSLGLAGNYEQYF	TGTGCCAGCAGCTTGGGACTAGCGGGAAACTACGAGCAGTACTTC
TRBD1	TRBV5-1	-	TRBJ2-5	CASSSGTGRRLETQYF	TGCGCCAGCAGCTCCGGGACAGGGAGGAGGTTAGAGACCCAGTACTTC
-	TRBV25-1	-	TRBJ2-7	CASSEWEYEQYF	TGTGCCAGCAGTGAATGGGAATACGAGCAGTACTTC
TRBD2	TRBV29-1	-	TRBJ2-2	CSVVGGDTGELFF	TGCAGCGTTGTTGGGGGGGACACCGGGGAGCTGTTTTTT
-	TRBV4-2	-	TRBJ2-3	CASSQELGGTDTQYF	TGTGCCAGCAGCCAAGAGTTGGGAGGTACAGATACGCAGTATTTT
-	TRBV4-1	-	TRBJ2-7	CASSQVGGKGYEQYF	TGCGCCAGCAGCCAAGTTGGTGGGAAGGGATACGAGCAGTACTTC
TRBD2	TRBV7-9	-	TRBJ2-1	CASSLRVAGNEQFF	TGTGCCAGCAGCCTCCGAGTAGCGGGCAATGAGCAGTTCTTC
TRBD2	TRBV9	-	TRBJ2-3	CASSVASAGATTSTDTQYF	TGTGCCAGCAGCGTAGCTTCTGCGGGAGCCACCACTAGCACAGATACGCAGTATTTT
-	TRBV27	-	TRBJ2-7	CASSLAAPYEQYF	TGTGCCAGCAGTTTAGCGGCCCCCTACGAGCAGTACTTC
TRBD2	TRBV5-1	once	TRBJ2-7	CASSFMRRRGDEQYF	TGCGCCAGCAGCTTTATGAGGCGTCGGGGGGACGAGCAGTACTTC
TRBD1	TRBV28	-	TRBJ2-7	CASRQGIESYEQYF	TGTGCCAGCAGACAGGGGATAGAATCCTACGAGCAGTACTTC
TRBD2	TRBV5-1	once	TRBJ2-7	CASTWTSGSHEQYF	TGCGCCAGCACCTGGACTAGCGGGAGCCACGAGCAGTACTTC
-	TRBV25-1	-	TRBJ1-2	CASSDGFYGYTF	TGTGCCAGCAGTGATGGATTCTATGGCTACACCTTC
-	TRBV6-5	-	TRBJ2-5	CASGQPEGETQYF	TGTGCCAGCGGACAGCCCGAGGGGGAGACCCAGTACTTC
TRBD2	TRBV7-8	-	TRBJ2-1	CASSLGGRADNEQFF	TGTGCCAGCAGCTTAGGAGGGAGGGCCGACAATGAGCAGTTCTTC
TRBD2	TRBV27	once	TRBJ2-1	CASRPGFAGGPRGEQFF	TGTGCCAGCAGGCCAGGGTTCGCGGGAGGGCCCCGGGGTGAGCAGTTCTTC
TRBD1	TRBV4-1	-	TRBJ2-2	CASSHREGQTNTGELFF	TGCGCCAGCAGCCATCGCGAGGGACAGACGAACACCGGGGAGCTGTTTTTT
-	TRBV9	once	TRBJ2-2	CASSVAGTGELFF	TGTGCCAGCAGCGTAGCCGGGACCGGGGAGCTGTTTTTT
-	TRBV27	-	TRBJ2-1	CASSPLGSRVEQFF	TGTGCCAGCAGTCCCCTCGGGAGCAGGGTTGAGCAGTTCTTC